This is a list of T cell receptor beta chains from one sample in a study of OX40 agonist ivuxolimab in advanced cancers. TCRdb's table, derived via immunoSEQ multiplex PCR, lists solely in-frame clones and lacks some. The repertoire holds fewer than 20,000 clones, 75% to 95% seen once, with over 25% in the top ten. The sample in question was CD4+ or CD8+ T cells sorted from blood, obtained in a trial of the OX40 agonist ivuxolimab. These receptor sequences come from an adult with an advanced solid tumor such as melanoma, head and neck, liver or kidney cancer. Both conserved end residues are part of each CDR3. D genes are given only for firm matches. Clone size is given for some rows only: seen once, a few or many times, or a class if the clone is expanded.

d_call j_call clone_size v_call cdr3_nt cdr3_aa
. TRBJ1-1 . TRBV6-5 TGTGCCAGCACACCGACAGGCAGGAACACTGAAGCTTTCTTT CASTPTGRNTEAFF
. TRBJ1-4 . TRBV29-1 TGCAGCGTTGTGGGGTACGGTTCCGGATCAACTAATGAAAAACTGTTTTTT CSVVGYGSGSTNEKLFF
. TRBJ2-7 medium-sized TRBV5-5 TGTGCCAGCAGCTGGTCCGAGCAGTACTTC CASSWSEQYF
TRBD2 TRBJ2-1 once TRBV6-4 TGTGCCAGCAGTTACCCGACTAGCGGTTACAATGAGCAGTTCTTC CASSYPTSGYNEQFF
TRBD2 TRBJ2-1 . TRBV7-8 TGTGCCAGCAGCTTAAACTCCCAGGGACTAGCCCAGAATGAGCAGTTCTTC CASSLNSQGLAQNEQFF
. TRBJ1-2 . TRBV7-1 TGTGCCAGCAGCTTAAGCCCATCGGATGGCTACACCTTC CASSLSPSDGYTF
. TRBJ1-4 . TRBV19 TGTGCCAGTAGTAGCAGACAGTCAACTAATGAAAAACTGTTTTTT CASSSRQSTNEKLFF
. TRBJ2-7 . TRBV6-5 TGTGCCAGCAGTTACGGGACGCAGCCTGGCGAGCAGTACTTC CASSYGTQPGEQYF
TRBD1 TRBJ1-5 once TRBV7-8 TGTGCCAGCAGCTTAGGTTGGACAGGGGATCAGCCCCAGCATTTT CASSLGWTGDQPQHF
. TRBJ2-7 . TRBV7-9 TGTGCCAGCAGCTTAGTCCCGGGGGACTACGAGCAGTACTTC CASSLVPGDYEQYF
. TRBJ1-5 . TRBV30 TGTGCCTGGAGGGTTAAGGGACTGGGGCCCAATCAGCCCCAGCATTTT CAWRVKGLGPNQPQHF
TRBD2 TRBJ2-5 . TRBV7-9 TGTGCCAGCAGCACCCGACTAGCGGGAGTTTTAGAGACCCAGTACTTC CASSTRLAGVLETQYF
. TRBJ2-7 . TRBV4-1 TGCGCCAGCAGCCCGTCCAGGTCAGTCTCCTACGAGCAGTACTTC CASSPSRSVSYEQYF
TRBD2 TRBJ2-1 once TRBV7-6 TGTGCCAGCAGCTTAGTTGCCGGGAGGGCTAGCAATGAGCAGTTCTTC CASSLVAGRASNEQFF
. TRBJ2-1 once TRBV4-1 TGCGCCAGCAGCCACGAGGCCGTGGGGCTCTCCTACAATGAGCAGTTCTTC CASSHEAVGLSYNEQFF
TRBD2 TRBJ2-1 . TRBV10-1 TGCGCCAGCAGTGACGGTAGCGGGATTTTGATTTCGGCGAATGAGCAGTTCTTC CASSDGSGILISANEQFF
. TRBJ2-3 . TRBV5-5 TGTGCCAGCAGCTTGGGACTAGGCTTGGGGGATACGCAGTATTTT CASSLGLGLGDTQYF
. TRBJ2-5 . TRBV6-1 TGTGCCAGCAGTGATGTCTGGGTCCAAGAGACCCAGTACTTC CASSDVWVQETQYF
TRBD2 TRBJ2-7 . TRBV5-1 TGCGCCAGCAGCAACCCGGGACTAGGAATCTACGAGCAGTACTTC CASSNPGLGIYEQYF
TRBD2 TRBJ2-1 . TRBV7-8 TGTGCCAGCAGCGACCCGGGACTAGATTACAATGAGCAGTTCTTC CASSDPGLDYNEQFF
TRBD1 TRBJ2-7 . TRBV5-8 TGTGCCAGCAGCTGGGACAGATTCTACGAGCAGTACTTC CASSWDRFYEQYF
. TRBJ2-1 . TRBV27 TGTGCCACCAATTCGCCCGTTAATGCGGGACAGAGCTACAATGAGCAGTTCTTC CATNSPVNAGQSYNEQFF
. TRBJ2-7 . TRBV27 TGTGCCAGCAGCTCCTACTACGAGCAGTACTTC CASSSYYEQYF
TRBD1 TRBJ2-1 once TRBV5-4 TGTGCCAGCAGCTGGGGACAGGGGGCAAGAGAGCAGTTCTTC CASSWGQGAREQFF
TRBD2 TRBJ2-3 . TRBV7-2 TGTGCCAGCAGCTTTGGTAGCGGGGATCTCACAGATACGCAATATTTT CASSFGSGDLTDTQYF
. TRBJ1-2 . TRBV29-1 TGCAGCGTTGAAGGGGGTCTGGACTATGGCTACACCTTC CSVEGGLDYGYTF
. TRBJ2-7 . TRBV6-4 TGTGCCAGCAGTTACTCGGAGTGGACAGACTCCTACGAGCAGTACTTC CASSYSEWTDSYEQYF
. TRBJ1-2 . TRBV11-3 TGTGCCAGCAGCTTAAGTAGTTCCGGGGACAAGGGTGGCTACACCTTC CASSLSSSGDKGGYTF
. TRBJ2-3 once TRBV9 TGTGCCAGCAGCGTAGCGGGGGGCGGAGCTACAGATACGCAGTATTTT CASSVAGGGATDTQYF
TRBD2 TRBJ2-2 . TRBV5-4 TGTGCCAGCAGCTTGGGACTAGCGGGAGACACCGGGGAGCTGTTTTTT CASSLGLAGDTGELFF
TRBD1 TRBJ2-7 . TRBV5-8 TGTGCCAGCAGGAATTTCAGGGGGCTCGAGCAGTACTTC CASRNFRGLEQYF
. TRBJ2-1 once TRBV6-6 TGTGCCAGCAGTACGGGCGGGTTTCCGGGTAATGAGCAGTTCTTC CASSTGGFPGNEQFF
. TRBJ2-3 . TRBV7-8 TGTGCCAGCAGCCCCCTCGGCTCCACAGATACGCAGTATTTT CASSPLGSTDTQYF
. TRBJ2-2 . TRBV27 TGTGCCAGCAGTTTATCAGCAGAGAGGAACACCGGGGAGCTGTTTTTT CASSLSAERNTGELFF
. TRBJ2-3 . TRBV27 TGTGCCAGCAGTGTCGGAGGGGCGGAGGCCGGCACAGATACGCAGTATTTT CASSVGGAEAGTDTQYF